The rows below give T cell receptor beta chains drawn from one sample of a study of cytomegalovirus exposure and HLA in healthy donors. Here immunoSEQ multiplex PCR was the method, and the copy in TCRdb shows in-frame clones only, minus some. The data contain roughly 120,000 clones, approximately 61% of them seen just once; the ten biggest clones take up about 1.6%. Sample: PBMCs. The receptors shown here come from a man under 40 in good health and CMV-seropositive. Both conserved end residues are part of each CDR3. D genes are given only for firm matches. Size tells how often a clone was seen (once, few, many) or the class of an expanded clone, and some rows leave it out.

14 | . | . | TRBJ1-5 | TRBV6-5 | TGTGCCAGCAGTTACTCCTGGGCGCCGTATCTACAGCATTTT | CASSYSWAPYLQHF
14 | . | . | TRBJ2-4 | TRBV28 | TGTGCCAGCAGCGAGAGACTAGCCAAAAACATTCAGTACTTC | CASSERLAKNIQYF
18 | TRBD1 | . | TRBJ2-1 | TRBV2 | TGTGCCTCTCACCCCCGGGACAGGGGCTCTCTCTCCTACAATGAGCAGTTCTTC | CASHPRDRGSLSYNEQFF
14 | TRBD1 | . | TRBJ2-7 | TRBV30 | TGTGCCTGGACCCTGGGACAGGCCGACTACGAGCAGTACTTC | CAWTLGQADYEQYF
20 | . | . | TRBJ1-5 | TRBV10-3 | TGTGCCATCAGTGAGTTCCCAGTTGCCCACCGGGGTTTCGGCAATCAGCCCCAGCATTTT | CAISEFPVAHRGFGNQPQHF
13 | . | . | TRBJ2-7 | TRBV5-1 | TGCGCCAGCAGCTTGGACGGGGCCTACGAGCAGTACTTC | CASSLDGAYEQYF
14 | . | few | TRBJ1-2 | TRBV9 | TGTGCCAGCAGCTCACGGACGGGGGACTATGGCTACACCTTC | CASSSRTGDYGYTF
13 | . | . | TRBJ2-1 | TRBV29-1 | TGCAGCGCCGGACAGCTGGCCTACAATGAGCAGTTCTTC | CSAGQLAYNEQFF
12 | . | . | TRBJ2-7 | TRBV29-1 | TGCAGCGTTGGGCGACAGACCTACGAGCAGTACTTC | CSVGRQTYEQYF
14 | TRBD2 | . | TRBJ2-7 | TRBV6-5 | TGTGCCAGCAGTTACATTAGCGGGGCGGACGAGCAGTACTTC | CASSYISGADEQYF
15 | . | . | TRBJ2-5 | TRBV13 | TGTGCCAGCAGCTTAGAACGGGCAGGGGTTGAGACCCAGTACTTC | CASSLERAGVETQYF
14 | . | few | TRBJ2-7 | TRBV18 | TGTGCCAGCTCACTACAGGGTCACTCCTACGAGCAGTACTTC | CASSLQGHSYEQYF
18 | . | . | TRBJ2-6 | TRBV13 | TGTGCCAGCAGCTTAGGGGCAGGGGTGACGTCCGGGGCCAACGTCCTGACTTTC | CASSLGAGVTSGANVLTF
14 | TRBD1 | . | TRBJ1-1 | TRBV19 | TGTGCCAGTATTCCGACAGGGGAGACCACTGAAGCTTTCTTT | CASIPTGETTEAFF
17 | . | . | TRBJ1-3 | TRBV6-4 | TGTGCCAGCAGTGATTGGTTGCAGGTAACAACTGGAAACACCATATATTTT | CASSDWLQVTTGNTIYF
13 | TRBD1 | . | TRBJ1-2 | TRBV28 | TGTGCCAGCCAGACAGGGGGCGGCTTTGGCTACACCTTC | CASQTGGGFGYTF
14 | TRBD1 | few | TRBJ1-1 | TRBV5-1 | TGCGCCAGCAGCTCGGACAGGGTTCGAACTGAAGCTTTCTTT | CASSSDRVRTEAFF
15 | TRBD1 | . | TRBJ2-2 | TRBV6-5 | TGTGCCAGCAGTGGGAACAGGGGCACCACCGGGGAGCTGTTTTTT | CASSGNRGTTGELFF
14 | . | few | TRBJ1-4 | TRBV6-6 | TGTGCCAGCAGACAGACAGCTACTGGGGAAAAACTGTTTTTT | CASRQTATGEKLFF
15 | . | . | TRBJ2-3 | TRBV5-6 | TGTGCCAGCACCCCCGAGAGGGCCATAAGAGATACGCAGTATTTT | CASTPERAIRDTQYF
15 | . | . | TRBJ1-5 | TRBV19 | TGTGCCAGTAGTATAGGAGGTGTCGGGAGCCAGCCCCAGCATTTT | CASSIGGVGSQPQHF
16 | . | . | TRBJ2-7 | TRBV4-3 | TGCGCCAGCAGCCAAGTCTTTCAGGAAGTCTCCTACGAGCAGTACTTC | CASSQVFQEVSYEQYF
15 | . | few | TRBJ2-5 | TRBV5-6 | TGTGCCAGCAGCCGCACCACAGGGACGAGGGAGACCCAGTACTTC | CASSRTTGTRETQYF
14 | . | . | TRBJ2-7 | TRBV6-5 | TGTGCCAGCAGACCCCCGGGGTGGGGCTACGAGCAGTACTTC | CASRPPGWGYEQYF
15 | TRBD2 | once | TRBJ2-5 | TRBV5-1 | TGCGCCAGCAGCTCTTTCGGGACTACCCAAGAGACCCAGTACTTC | CASSSFGTTQETQYF
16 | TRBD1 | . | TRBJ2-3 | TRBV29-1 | TGCAGCGTTTTAAGACGGGGTACAGGGGCCACAGATACGCAGTATTTT | CSVLRRGTGATDTQYF
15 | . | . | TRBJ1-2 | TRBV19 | TGTGCCAGTAGTATAGAGAGAACAGATCTGGGTGGCTACACCTTC | CASSIERTDLGGYTF
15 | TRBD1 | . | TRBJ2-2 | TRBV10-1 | TGCGCCAGCAGTTCAGAGGGGGCGGACACCGGGGAGCTGTTTTTT | CASSSEGADTGELFF
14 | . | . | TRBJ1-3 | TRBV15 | TGTGCCACCAGCAGCAGGGGTGCCGGAAACACCATATATTTT | CATSSRGAGNTIYF
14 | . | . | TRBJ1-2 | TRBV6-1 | TGTGCCAGCAGCTCGGGGGGATACAACTATGGCTACACCTTC | CASSSGGYNYGYTF
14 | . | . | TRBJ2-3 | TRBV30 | TGTGCCTGGAGTGCGACTCGACTGTTCACCACGCAGTATTTT | CAWSATRLFTTQYF
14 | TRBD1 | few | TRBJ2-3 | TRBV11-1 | TGTGCCAGCAGAGGACAGGGAAGCACAGATACGCAGTATTTT | CASRGQGSTDTQYF
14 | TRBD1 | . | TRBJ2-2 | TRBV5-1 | TGCGCCAGCAGGGAGACAGGGGACACCGGGGAGCTGTTTTTT | CASRETGDTGELFF
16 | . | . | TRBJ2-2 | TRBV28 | TGTGCCAGCAGGGAGATTTCCGGGAGTAACACCGGGGAGCTGTTTTTT | CASREISGSNTGELFF
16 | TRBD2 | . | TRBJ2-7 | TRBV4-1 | TGCGCCAGCAGCCACGAACTAGCGGGAGGGCCTTACGAGCAGTACTTC | CASSHELAGGPYEQYF
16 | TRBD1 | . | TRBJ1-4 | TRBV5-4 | TGTGCCAGCAGCTTGAAAACCGGGACAGAGGGTGAAAAACTGTTTTTT | CASSLKTGTEGEKLFF
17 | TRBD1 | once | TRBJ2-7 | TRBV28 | TGTGCCAGCAGTTGGGACTGGGGAGGGACAGGGGGTTACGAGCAGTACTTC | CASSWDWGGTGGYEQYF
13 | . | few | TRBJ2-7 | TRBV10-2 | TGCGCCAGCAGAACAGGGATTTTCTACGAGCAGTACTTC | CASRTGIFYEQYF